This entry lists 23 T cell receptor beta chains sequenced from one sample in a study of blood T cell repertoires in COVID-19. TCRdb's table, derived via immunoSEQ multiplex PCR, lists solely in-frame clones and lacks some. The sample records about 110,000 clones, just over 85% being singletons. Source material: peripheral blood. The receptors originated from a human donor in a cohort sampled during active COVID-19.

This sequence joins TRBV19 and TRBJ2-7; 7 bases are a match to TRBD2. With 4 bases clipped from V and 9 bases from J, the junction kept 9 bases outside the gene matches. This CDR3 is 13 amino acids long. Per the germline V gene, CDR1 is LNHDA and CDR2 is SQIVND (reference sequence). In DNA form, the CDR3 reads TGTGCCAGTAGTAACGGGGGGTTCAACGGGCAGTACTTC. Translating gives CASSNGGFNGQYF.

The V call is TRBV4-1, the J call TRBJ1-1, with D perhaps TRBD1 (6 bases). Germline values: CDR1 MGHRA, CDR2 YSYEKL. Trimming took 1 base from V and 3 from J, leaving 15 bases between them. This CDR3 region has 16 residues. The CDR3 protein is CASSQGQGRGDTEAFF. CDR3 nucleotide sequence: TGCGCCAGCAGCCAAGGGCAGGGGCGAGGCGACACTGAAGCTTTCTTT.

This CDR3 is CASMETGGGNQPQHF. CDR3 DNA: TGTGCCAGTATGGAGACAGGGGGCGGCAATCAGCCCCAGCATTTT. The genes are TRBV19 and TRBJ1-5, with TRBD1 identical over 10 bases. J lost 2 bases, V lost 7 bases, and 5 bases had no gene match. The V gene's germline CDR1 is LNHDA and CDR2 SQIVND (reference sequence). This CDR3 comprises 15 residues.

In DNA form, the CDR3 reads TGCGCCAGCAGCTTAGACAGGGGGCACTCCTACGAGCAGTACTTC. This gives the protein CASSLDRGHSYEQYF. J is TRBJ2-7 and V is TRBV5-1, with TRBD1 identical over 10 bases. V trimming: 2 bases; J trimming: 0 bases; junction bases outside the gene matches: 2. This CDR3 contains 15 residues. Germline assignment: CDR1 SGHRS and CDR2 YFSETQ.

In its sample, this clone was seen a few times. CDR3 loop: CASSPPGPDTQYF. DNA of the CDR3: TGTGCCAGTAGTCCCCCAGGGCCAGATACGCAGTATTTT. The V call is TRBV19, the J call TRBJ2-3; possibly TRBD1 for D (5 bases). Germline lookup yields CDR1 LNHDA and CDR2 SQIVND (reference sequence). With 5 bases removed from V and 4 bases from J, the gap between germline ends came to 10 bases. The length of the CDR3 is 13 residues.

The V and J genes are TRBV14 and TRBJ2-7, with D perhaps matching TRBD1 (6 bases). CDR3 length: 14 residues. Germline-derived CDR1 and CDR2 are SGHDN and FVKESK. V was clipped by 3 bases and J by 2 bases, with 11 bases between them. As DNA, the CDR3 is TGTGCCAGCAGCCAGGGGACACCACCCTACGAGCAGTACTTC. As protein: CASSQGTPPYEQYF.

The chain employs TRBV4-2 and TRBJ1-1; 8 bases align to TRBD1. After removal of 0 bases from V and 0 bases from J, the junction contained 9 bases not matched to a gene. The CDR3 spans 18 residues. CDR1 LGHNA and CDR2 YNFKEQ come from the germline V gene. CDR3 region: CASSQDYRQGWMNTEAFF. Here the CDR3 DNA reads TGTGCCAGCAGCCAAGATTATAGACAGGGGTGGATGAACACTGAAGCTTTCTTT.

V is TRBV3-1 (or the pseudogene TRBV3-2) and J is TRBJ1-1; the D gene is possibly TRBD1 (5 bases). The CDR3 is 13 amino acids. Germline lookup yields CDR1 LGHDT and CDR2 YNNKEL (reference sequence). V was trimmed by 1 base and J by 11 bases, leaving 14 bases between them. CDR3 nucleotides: TGTGCCAGCAGCCAAGGGCAGGGAATCTTCGCTTTCTTT. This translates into CASSQGQGIFAFF.

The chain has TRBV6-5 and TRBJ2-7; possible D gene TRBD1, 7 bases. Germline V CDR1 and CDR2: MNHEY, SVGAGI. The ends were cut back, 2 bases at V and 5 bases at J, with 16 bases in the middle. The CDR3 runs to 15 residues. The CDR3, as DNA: TGTGCCAGCAGTTACAGGCAGGGGGGTTGGGACGAGCAGTACTTC. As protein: CASSYRQGGWDEQYF.

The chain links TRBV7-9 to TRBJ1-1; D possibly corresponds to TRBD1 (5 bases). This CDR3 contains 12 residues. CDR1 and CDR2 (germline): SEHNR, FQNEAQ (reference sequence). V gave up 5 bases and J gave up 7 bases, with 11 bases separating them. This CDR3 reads CASSPGLSEAFF. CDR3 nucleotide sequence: TGTGCCAGCAGCCCGGGACTGAGTGAAGCTTTCTTT.

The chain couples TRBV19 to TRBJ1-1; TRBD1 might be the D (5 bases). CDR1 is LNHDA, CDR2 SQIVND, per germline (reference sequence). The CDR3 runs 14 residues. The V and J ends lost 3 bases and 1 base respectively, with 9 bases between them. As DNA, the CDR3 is TGTGCCAGTAGTATGGGCAGGGCGAACACTGAAGCTTTCTTT. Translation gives CASSMGRANTEAFF.

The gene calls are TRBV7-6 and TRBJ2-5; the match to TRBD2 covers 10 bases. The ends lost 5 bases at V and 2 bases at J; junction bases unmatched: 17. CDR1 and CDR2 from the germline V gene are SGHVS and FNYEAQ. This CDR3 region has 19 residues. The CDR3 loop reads CASSPESLAGVIDQETQYF. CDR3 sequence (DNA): TGTGCCAGCAGCCCAGAAAGCCTAGCGGGAGTAATTGATCAAGAGACCCAGTACTTC.

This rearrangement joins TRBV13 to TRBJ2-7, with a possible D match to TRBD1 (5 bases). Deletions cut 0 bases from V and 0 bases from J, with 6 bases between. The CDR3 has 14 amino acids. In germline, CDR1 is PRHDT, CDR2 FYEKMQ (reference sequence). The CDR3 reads CASSLGQVSYEQYF. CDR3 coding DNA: TGTGCCAGCAGCTTAGGACAGGTCTCCTACGAGCAGTACTTC. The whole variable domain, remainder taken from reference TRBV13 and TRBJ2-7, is AAGVIQSPRHLIKEKRETATLKCYPIPRHDTVYWYQQGPGQDPQFLISFYEKMQSDKGSIPDRFSAQQFSDYHSELNMSSLELGDSALYFCASSLGQVSYEQYFGPGTRLTVT.

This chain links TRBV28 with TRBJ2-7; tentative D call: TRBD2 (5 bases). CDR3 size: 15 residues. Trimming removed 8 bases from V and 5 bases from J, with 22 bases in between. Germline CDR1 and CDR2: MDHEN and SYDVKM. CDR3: CASLPWKSGSHEQYF. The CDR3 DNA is TGTGCCAGCCTCCCTTGGAAATCGGGGTCCCACGAGCAGTACTTC.

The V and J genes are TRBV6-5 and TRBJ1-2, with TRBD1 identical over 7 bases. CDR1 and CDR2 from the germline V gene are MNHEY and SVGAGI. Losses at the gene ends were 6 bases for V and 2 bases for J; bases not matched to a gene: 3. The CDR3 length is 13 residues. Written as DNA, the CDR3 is TGTGCCAGCAGGATGGACAGGAACTATGGCTACACCTTC. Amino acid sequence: CASRMDRNYGYTF.

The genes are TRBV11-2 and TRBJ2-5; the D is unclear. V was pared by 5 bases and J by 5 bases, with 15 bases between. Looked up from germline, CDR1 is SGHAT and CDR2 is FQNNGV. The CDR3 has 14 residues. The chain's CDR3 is CASSPPERPETQYF. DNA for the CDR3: TGTGCCAGCAGCCCCCCTGAGCGTCCCGAGACCCAGTACTTC.

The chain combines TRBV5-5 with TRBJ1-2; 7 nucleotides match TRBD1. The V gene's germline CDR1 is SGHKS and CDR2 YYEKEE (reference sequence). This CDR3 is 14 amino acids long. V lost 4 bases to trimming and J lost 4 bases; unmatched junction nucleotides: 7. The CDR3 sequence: CASSPWGQIYGYTF. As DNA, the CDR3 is TGTGCCAGCAGCCCGTGGGGACAGATCTATGGCTACACCTTC.

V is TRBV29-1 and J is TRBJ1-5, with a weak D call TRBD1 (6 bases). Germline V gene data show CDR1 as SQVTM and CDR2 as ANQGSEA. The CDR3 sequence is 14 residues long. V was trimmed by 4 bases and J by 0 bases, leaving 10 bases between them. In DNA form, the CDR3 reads TGCAGCGTTGTGGACAGAAATAGCAATCAGCCCCAGCATTTT. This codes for CSVVDRNSNQPQHF.

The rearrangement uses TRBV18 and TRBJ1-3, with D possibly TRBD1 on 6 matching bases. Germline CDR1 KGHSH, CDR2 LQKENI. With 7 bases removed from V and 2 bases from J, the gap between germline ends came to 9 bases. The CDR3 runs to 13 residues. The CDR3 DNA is TGTGCCAGCTGGCCAGGGGCTGGAAACACCATATATTTT. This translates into CASWPGAGNTIYF.

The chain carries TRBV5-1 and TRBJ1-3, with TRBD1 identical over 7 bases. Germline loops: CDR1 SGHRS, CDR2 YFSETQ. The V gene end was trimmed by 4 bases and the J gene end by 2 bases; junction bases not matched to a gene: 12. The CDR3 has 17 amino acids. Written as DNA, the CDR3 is TGCGCCAGCAGCCGAGAGGGACAGTCCGGGACTGGAAACACCATATATTTT. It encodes CASSREGQSGTGNTIYF.

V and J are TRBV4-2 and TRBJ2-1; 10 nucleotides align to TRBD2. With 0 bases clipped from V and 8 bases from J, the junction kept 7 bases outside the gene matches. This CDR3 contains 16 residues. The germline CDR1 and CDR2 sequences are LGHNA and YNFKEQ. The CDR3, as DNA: TGTGCCAGCAGCCAAGAAGTAGCGGGGGGACTTGATGAGCAGTTCTTC. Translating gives CASSQEVAGGLDEQFF.

The CDR3, as DNA: TGTGCCAGCAGCGTGTACATGCTAGCGGGGGCCTCGAACACCGGGGAGCTGTTTTTT. It specifies CASSVYMLAGASNTGELFF. The rearrangement joins TRBV9 to TRBJ2-2; 10 bases map to TRBD2. This CDR3 contains 19 residues. Trimming cost V 2 bases and J 0 bases; bases outside gene matches: 10. Germline CDR1 is SGDLS and CDR2 is YYNGEE.

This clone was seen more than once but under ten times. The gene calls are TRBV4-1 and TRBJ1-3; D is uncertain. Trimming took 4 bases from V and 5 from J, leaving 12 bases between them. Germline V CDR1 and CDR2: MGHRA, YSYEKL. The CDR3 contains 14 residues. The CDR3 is CASSPEGIRNTIYF. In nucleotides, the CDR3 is TGCGCCAGCAGCCCAGAGGGCATAAGAAACACCATATATTTT.